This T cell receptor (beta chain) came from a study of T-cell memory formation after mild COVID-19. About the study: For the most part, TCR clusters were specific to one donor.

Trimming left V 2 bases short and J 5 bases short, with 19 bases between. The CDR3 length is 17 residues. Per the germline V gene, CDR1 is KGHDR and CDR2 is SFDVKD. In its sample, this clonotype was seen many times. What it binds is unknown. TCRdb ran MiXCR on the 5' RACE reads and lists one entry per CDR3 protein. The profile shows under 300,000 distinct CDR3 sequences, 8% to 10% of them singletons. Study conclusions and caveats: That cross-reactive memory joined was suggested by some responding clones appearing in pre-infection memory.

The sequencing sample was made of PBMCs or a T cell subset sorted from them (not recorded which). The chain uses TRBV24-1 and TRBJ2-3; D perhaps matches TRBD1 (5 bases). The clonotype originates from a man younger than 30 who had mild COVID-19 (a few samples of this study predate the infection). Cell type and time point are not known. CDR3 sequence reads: CATSDWSTKGFRDTQYF. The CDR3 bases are TGTGCCACCAGTGATTGGAGCACCAAGGGGTTTAGAGATACGCAGTATTTT.